These 30 T cell receptor beta chains were all obtained from the same sample, sequenced in a study of patients and donors after allogeneic stem cell transplantation. From the RT-PCR reads, TCRdb called clonotypes with MiXCR, one entry per CDR3 protein. This repertoire shows about a million distinct CDR3 sequences, over 15% found once; its top ten account for 6%. Sequencing was carried out using blood, either unsorted or a sorted T cell fraction (not recorded which). All receptors derive from a human donor who was either an allogeneic HSCT recipient or a stem cell or donor lymphocyte infusion donor (not recorded which). It is not recorded whose cells these are; they may come from a transplant donor.

The chain is built from TRBV5-1 and TRBJ2-5, with 10 bases lining up with TRBD2. J gave up 2 bases and V 0 bases, and 10 bases lay outside the gene matches. This CDR3 is 18 amino acids long. The germline gives CDR1 SGHRS, CDR2 YFSETQ. The CDR3 DNA follows: TGCGCCAGCAGCTTGGTAGCGGGGGGCTCCCTTCTTCAAGAGACCCAGTACTTC. It is translated as CASSLVAGGSLLQETQYF.

Only a few counts were recorded for this clonotype. At one of its ends the junction is not consistent with the germline gene, which may arise from a read error. This chain joins TRBV28 and TRBJ1-2; 7 bases map to TRBD1. Germline V gives CDR1 MDHEN, CDR2 SYDVKM. This CDR3 region has 12 residues. Written as DNA, the CDR3 is TGTGCCAGCAGTTTTTGGGGACAGAGATACCTCTTC. Translated: CASSFWGQRYLF.

J is TRBJ2-7 and V is TRBV7-8, with TRBD2 matching over 13 bases. Germline trimming cut 2 bases from V and 9 bases from J; bases unmatched to any gene: 7. The CDR3 extends over 15 amino acids. CDR1 is SGHVS, CDR2 FQNEAQ, per germline. The CDR3 DNA reads TGTGCCAGCAGCTTATTAGAACTAGCGGGAGGGTGGCAGTACTTC. It encodes CASSLLELAGGWQYF.

The chain carries TRBV20-1 and TRBJ1-2; D is ambiguous. CDR1 and CDR2 from the germline V gene are DFQATT and SNEGSKA (reference sequence). V lost 3 bases, J lost 4 bases, and 12 bases lay in between. This CDR3 has 13 residues. CDR3 bases: TGCAGTGCTAGTGGGGTCCGGAGCTATGGCTACACCTTC. This encodes CSASGVRSYGYTF.

This clonotype was seen a handful of times. V is TRBV5-5 and J is TRBJ1-2; D perhaps matches TRBD1 (5 bases). This CDR3 contains 15 residues. V gave up 0 bases and J gave up 1 base, with 10 bases separating them. CDR1 is SGHKS and CDR2 is YYEKEE in the germline V gene (reference sequence). Here the CDR3 reads CASSLAGTLNYGYTF. The CDR3 region has the DNA TGTGCCAGCAGCTTGGCAGGGACTCTTAACTATGGCTACACCTTC.

This clonotype was picked up a small number of times. This sequence joins TRBV3-1 and TRBJ1-4, with 7 nucleotides matching TRBD1. Germline V gene lookup returns CDR1 LGHDT and CDR2 YNNKEL (reference sequence). The CDR3 runs 15 residues. V gave up 4 bases and J gave up 0 bases; unmatched junction bases: 2. The CDR3 DNA is TGTGCCAGCAGCCGGACAGGTCCAACTAATGAAAAACTGTTTTTT. It specifies CASSRTGPTNEKLFF.

The chain combines TRBV7-9 with TRBJ2-2; D gene unclear. This CDR3 has 16 residues. V lost 0 bases, J lost 0 bases, and 8 bases lay in between. CDR1 is SEHNR and CDR2 is FQNEAQ in the germline V gene (reference sequence). In DNA form, the CDR3 reads TGTGCCAGCAGCTTAGCACCTAGGGCGAACACCGGGGAGCTGTTTTTT. It encodes CASSLAPRANTGELFF.

This chain connects TRBV11-2 to TRBJ2-7; possibly TRBD2 for D (6 bases). The CDR3 is 12 residues long. The germline gives CDR1 SGHAT, CDR2 FQNNGV. The V gene lost 3 bases and the J gene lost 12 bases, with 15 bases spanning the gap. CDR3 bases: TGTGCCAGCAGCTTGTGGGGCTTGCGGGGGTACTTC. Translating gives CASSLWGLRGYF.

This clonotype was seen a handful of times. The CDR3 spells CASTSPGRETQYF. In DNA form, the CDR3 reads TGTGCCAGCACCTCCCCGGGGAGGGAGACCCAGTACTTC. The rearrangement uses TRBV28 and TRBJ2-5; TRBD2 is a possible D gene (6 bases). Trimming pared 7 bases from V and 5 bases from J, leaving 14 bases between. The CDR3 has 13 amino acids. Germline V gene data show CDR1 as MDHEN and CDR2 as SYDVKM.

The chain couples TRBV29-1 to TRBJ2-1; TRBD1 aligns across 8 bases. Germline loops: CDR1 SQVTM, CDR2 ANQGSEA. The CDR3 has 13 amino acids. CDR3 residues: CSSGQGLYNEQFF. The DNA for the CDR3 is TGCAGTAGTGGACAGGGCCTTTACAATGAGCAGTTCTTC.

This clonotype was seen more than once but under ten times. This CDR3 reads CASSSSGTGNYEQYF. CDR3 DNA sequence: TGTGCCAGCAGCTCCTCCGGGACAGGGAACTACGAGCAGTACTTC. This chain connects TRBV3-1 to TRBJ2-7; 9 nucleotides line up with TRBD1. The J segment lost 3 bases and the V segment lost 5 bases, leaving 8 bases of the junction unmatched. Germline V gene sequence: CDR1 LGHDT, CDR2 YNNKEL (reference sequence). The CDR3 consists of 15 residues.

In its sample, this clonotype was seen many times. A read error may produce the germline difference seen at one junction end. CDR3 DNA sequence: TGTGCCAGCAGCCCCCGGACAGGGGGGACTGAAGCTTTCTTT. Translation: CASSPRTGGTEAFF. The V gene is TRBV5-1, the J gene TRBJ1-1; TRBD1 matches at 10 bases. CDR3 size: 14 residues. Germline assignment: CDR1 SGHRS and CDR2 YFSETQ. The whole variable domain, filled in from reference TRBV5-1 and TRBJ1-1, reads KAGVTQTPRYLIKTRGQQVTLSCSPISGHRSVSWYQQTPGQGLQFLFEYFSETQRNKGNFPGRFSGRQFSNSRSEMNVSTLELGDSALYLCASSPRTGGTEAFFGQGTRLTVV.

This clonotype was counted many times. This rearrangement joins TRBV4-3 to TRBJ1-3; D remains unclear. Germline values: CDR1 LGHNA, CDR2 YSLEER. This CDR3 has 17 amino acids. Trimming took off 1 base at V and 0 bases at J, with 13 bases between the two ends. In DNA, the CDR3 is TGCGCCAGCAGCCAAGCGAGCGGTGGAGTCTCTGGAAACACCATATATTTT. Its translation: CASSQASGGVSGNTIYF.

The V call is TRBV11-2, the J call TRBJ2-2, with D hard to call. Germline V gives CDR1 SGHAT, CDR2 FQNNGV. This CDR3 region has 16 residues. Trimming took off 0 bases at V and 0 bases at J, with 8 bases between the two ends. CDR3 amino acids: CASSLEGVANTGELFF. Here the CDR3 DNA reads TGTGCCAGCAGCTTAGAGGGCGTTGCGAACACCGGGGAGCTGTTTTTT.

The V call is TRBV18, the J call TRBJ2-5; D is uncertain. The V end lost 3 bases, the J end lost 5 bases, and 10 bases lay between the germline ends. This CDR3 comprises 13 residues. Per the germline V gene, CDR1 is KGHSH and CDR2 is LQKENI. CDR3 region: CASSPASLETQYF. The CDR3 bases are TGTGCCAGCTCACCGGCCAGTTTGGAGACCCAGTACTTC.

This clonotype occurred many times. The chain joins TRBV5-1 to TRBJ2-1, with TRBD1 matching 8 bases. CDR3 length: 13 residues. CDR1 SGHRS and CDR2 YFSETQ come from the germline V gene. Unmatched junction bases numbered 4, after V lost 4 bases and J lost 7 bases. In DNA form, the CDR3 reads TGCGCCAGCAGCGTAGGACAGGGAAATGAGCAGTTCTTC. It encodes CASSVGQGNEQFF.

This clonotype was picked up a small number of times. The V and J genes are TRBV5-1 and TRBJ1-2; unclear D gene. CDR1 and CDR2 (germline): SGHRS, YFSETQ. Trimming removed 0 bases at V and 0 bases at J, with 6 bases between. The CDR3 runs 14 residues. In DNA form, the CDR3 reads TGCGCCAGCAGCTTGGGAGACGCTAACTATGGCTACACCTTC. Encoded protein: CASSLGDANYGYTF.

This clonotype was seen a few times. The rearrangement uses TRBV29-1 and TRBJ2-7, with TRBD1 identical over 7 bases. The V segment lost 5 bases and the J segment 6 bases; nucleotides outside the gene matches: 4. The germline CDR1 and CDR2 sequences are SQVTM and ANQGSEA. The CDR3 runs 11 residues. CDR3 sequence reads: CSVSSGGEQYF. CDR3 in DNA: TGCAGCGTTTCATCAGGGGGCGAGCAGTACTTC.

This chain joins TRBV20-1 and TRBJ1-5; unclear D gene. V lost 3 bases and J 0 bases, leaving 9 bases between the germline ends. This CDR3 has 14 amino acids. Germline lookup yields CDR1 DFQATT and CDR2 SNEGSKA (reference sequence). DNA of the CDR3: TGCAGTGCTAGTTTACCGAATAGCAATCAGCCCCAGCATTTT. This translates into CSASLPNSNQPQHF.

This clonotype was counted at least ten times. CDR3 amino acids: CSVNPGTNNYGYTF. The CDR3 DNA is TGCAGCGTCAATCCCGGGACAAACAACTATGGCTACACCTTC. This sequence joins TRBV29-1 and TRBJ1-2; tentatively, D is TRBD1 (6 bases). Germline V gene sequence: CDR1 SQVTM, CDR2 ANQGSEA. The CDR3 spans 14 residues. With 6 bases removed from V and 2 bases from J, the gap between germline ends came to 16 bases.

This clonotype was counted at least ten times. A junction end diverges from the germline sequence, so it may reflect a read error. This sequence joins TRBV12-3 or TRBV12-4 and TRBJ2-3; D perhaps matches TRBD2 (6 bases). The CDR3 length is 11 residues. CDR3 amino acids: CASSFSRERSF. For the CDR3, the DNA is TGTGCCAGCAGTTTTTCCCGGGAGCGTTCTTTT.

This clonotype turned up a few times. The rearrangement joins TRBV18 to TRBJ1-4; 10 bases map to TRBD1. Germline loops: CDR1 KGHSH, CDR2 LQKENI. The CDR3 consists of 15 residues. Trimming took 5 bases from V and 6 from J; bases not matched to a gene: 6. CDR3 nucleotide sequence: TGTGCCAGCTCATTGACCGGGACAGGGGATGAAAAACTGTTTTTT. Protein product: CASSLTGTGDEKLFF.

This clonotype was picked up a small number of times. J is TRBJ1-3 and V is TRBV6-1, with a tentative D call TRBD1 (5 bases). The CDR3 covers 15 residues. From germline, CDR1 is MNHNS and CDR2 SASEGT. V gave up 6 bases and J gave up 4 bases, with 16 bases separating them. CDR3 nucleotides: TGTGCCAGCAGAGGGGCGGCAGCTATAGGAAACACCATATATTTT. Protein: CASRGAAAIGNTIYF.

This clonotype showed up just a few times. The gene calls are TRBV5-1 and TRBJ2-3; the match to TRBD2 covers 14 bases. Germline-derived CDR1 and CDR2 are SGHRS and YFSETQ. This CDR3 is 16 amino acids long. The V and J ends lost 4 bases and 5 bases, in that order; junction bases with no gene match: 6. As DNA, the CDR3 is TGCGCCAGCAGCGCCGGACTAGCGGGAGGCGGAGATACGCAGTATTTT. The encoded protein is CASSAGLAGGGDTQYF. The whole variable domain, remainder taken from reference TRBV5-1 and TRBJ2-3, is KAGVTQTPRYLIKTRGQQVTLSCSPISGHRSVSWYQQTPGQGLQFLFEYFSETQRNKGNFPGRFSGRQFSNSRSEMNVSTLELGDSALYLCASSAGLAGGGDTQYFGPGTRLTVL.

This chain links TRBV9 with TRBJ2-3; TRBD2 aligns across 7 bases. Germline trimming cut 0 bases from V and 3 bases from J; bases unmatched to any gene: 1. The CDR3 is 14 amino acids. Germline V gene sequence: CDR1 SGDLS, CDR2 YYNGEE. CDR3: CASSVGGRTDTQYF. The CDR3 nucleotides are TGTGCCAGCAGCGTAGGCGGGAGAACAGATACGCAGTATTTT.

The chain joins TRBV20-1 to TRBJ2-7, with D tentatively TRBD2 (7 bases). Trimming took off 4 bases at V and 6 bases at J, with 25 bases between the two ends. Looked up from germline, CDR1 is DFQATT and CDR2 is SNEGSKA (reference sequence). The CDR3 totals 16 residues. CDR3 DNA: TGCAGTGCTATTAGAGGCCTTAGGGGGAGGGCCGGCGAGCAGTACTTC. This codes for CSAIRGLRGRAGEQYF.

This clonotype has only a few counts. CDR3 sequence (DNA): TGCAGTGCTAGAGATCCCAGAGTCCCCACAGATACGCAGTATTTT. Residues: CSARDPRVPTDTQYF. This sequence joins TRBV20-1 and TRBJ2-3, with D unclear. Per the germline V gene, CDR1 is DFQATT and CDR2 is SNEGSKA (reference sequence). The CDR3 spans 15 residues. Trimming removed 0 bases at V and 2 bases at J, with 12 bases between.

The chain combines TRBV6-1 with TRBJ1-3, with D tentatively TRBD1 (5 bases). Germline values: CDR1 MNHNS, CDR2 SASEGT. This CDR3 is built from 16 residues. Trimming stripped 2 bases from V and 3 bases from J, with 14 bases between. CDR3 bases: TGTGCCAGCAGTGAAACAGGAGGCGCCGTTGGAAACACCATATATTTT. Its protein product is CASSETGGAVGNTIYF.

In this sample, this clonotype turned up a few times. The chain carries TRBV20-1 and TRBJ1-1, with D unresolved. Trimming stripped 2 bases from V and 11 bases from J, with 18 bases between. The CDR3 has 13 residues. Germline V gives CDR1 DFQATT, CDR2 SNEGSKA (reference sequence). In DNA, the CDR3 is TGCAGTGCTAGAACTACGAAGGGTGCGATGGCTTTCTTT. Translated: CSARTTKGAMAFF.

V and J are TRBV19 and TRBJ1-1, with 7 bases that match TRBD1. The CDR3 has 16 amino acids. V lost 6 bases to trimming and J lost 4 bases; unmatched junction nucleotides: 14. Germline-derived CDR1 and CDR2 are LNHDA and SQIVND (reference sequence). CDR3 in DNA: TGTGCCAGTAGCAACTGGCAGGGGGGTGATGGCACTGAAGCTTTCTTT. Its translation: CASSNWQGGDGTEAFF.